Presented here are 20 T cell receptor beta chains from one specimen sequenced in a study of cytomegalovirus exposure and HLA in healthy donors. With 60 Vbeta and 13 Jbeta primers, the PCR was carried out. Assay: immunoSEQ multiplex PCR; the TCRdb copy retains only in-frame clones and omits some. The repertoire includes 150,000 to 200,000 clones, roughly 70% of them detected once, and 5% to 6.5% sits in the top ten. Sequenced material: PBMCs. Source of these receptors: a woman aged 18-35 years in good health and CMV-seropositive.

The chain employs TRBV5-4 and TRBJ1-1, with 8 bases matching TRBD1. Germline CDR1 and CDR2: SGHNT and YYREEE (reference sequence). V shed 4 bases and J 5 bases; nucleotides not matched to a gene: 10. This CDR3 region has 15 residues. CDR3 sequence: CASSETTGADTEAFF. CDR3 in DNA: TGTGCCAGCAGCGAAACGACAGGGGCTGATACTGAAGCTTTCTTT. The whole variable domain, remainder taken from reference TRBV5-4 and TRBJ1-1, is ETGVTQSPTHLIKTRGQQVTLRCSSQSGHNTVSWYQQALGQGPQFIFQYYREEENGRGNFPPRFSGLQFPNYSSELNVNALELDDSALYLCASSETTGADTEAFFGQGTRLTVV.

The chain links TRBV29-1 to TRBJ1-2; TRBD1 might be the D (5 bases). CDR1 and CDR2 (germline): SQVTM, ANQGSEA. Trimming removed 1 base from V and 4 bases from J, with 10 bases in between. The CDR3 is made up of 13 amino acids. The CDR3 region has the DNA TGCAGCGTTGAAGGGAGGGGAGTCTATGGCTACACCTTC. It codes for CSVEGRGVYGYTF.

The V call is TRBV6-5, the J call TRBJ1-1; 7 nucleotides match TRBD1. The CDR3 loop spans 12 amino acids. In germline, CDR1 is MNHEY, CDR2 SVGAGI. Trimming removed 6 bases from V and 6 bases from J; junction bases left unmatched: 4. The CDR3 here is CASRLQGAEAFF. The CDR3 region has the DNA TGTGCCAGCAGACTCCAGGGGGCTGAAGCTTTCTTT.

In this sample, this clone turned up once. J is TRBJ2-1 and V is TRBV18, with 11 bases lining up with TRBD2. CDR3 length: 16 amino acids. J was trimmed by 8 bases and V by 3 bases; bases with no gene match: 9. Germline values: CDR1 KGHSH, CDR2 LQKENI. The CDR3 bases are TGTGCCAGCTCACCTCAGCGTAGCGGGGGGGCCGATGAGCAGTTCTTC. It yields the protein CASSPQRSGGADEQFF.

V is TRBV21-1 and J is TRBJ1-4. TRBV21-1 is recorded as a pseudogene. There are 15 residues in the CDR3. The CDR3 region is CASSKIRGGDEKLFF. The DNA for the CDR3 is TGTGCCAGCAGCAAAATACGGGGGGGCGATGAAAAACTGTTTTTT.

The CDR3 sequence: CASSQDPGGAEETQYF. CDR3 in DNA: TGTGCCAGCAGCCAAGATCCGGGGGGGGCAGAAGAGACCCAGTACTTC. This chain links TRBV4-2 with TRBJ2-5, with 8 bases fitting TRBD2. The germline V gene encodes CDR1 LGHNA and CDR2 YNFKEQ. The CDR3 has 16 amino acids. The J segment lost 3 bases and the V segment lost 0 bases, leaving 6 bases of the junction unmatched.

This chain uses TRBV6-6 with TRBJ1-1; 7 bases fit TRBD1. The CDR3 totals 13 residues. Germline loops: CDR1 MNHNY, CDR2 SVGAGI (reference sequence). With 5 bases clipped from V and 5 bases from J, the junction kept 5 bases outside the gene matches. The CDR3 protein is CASSRGGQTEAFF. The DNA for the CDR3 is TGTGCCAGCAGTAGAGGGGGCCAAACTGAAGCTTTCTTT.

The table lists this clone with a few counts. The chain uses TRBV27 and TRBJ2-2; 10 bases align to TRBD2. The CDR3 covers 16 residues. Losses at the gene ends were 2 bases for V and 4 bases for J; bases not matched to a gene: 4. Germline V CDR1 and CDR2: MNHEY, SMNVEV (reference sequence). The CDR3 coding sequence is TGTGCCAGCAGTTTACGAGCGGGGGGGCCCACCGGGGAGCTGTTTTTT. This sequence encodes CASSLRAGGPTGELFF.

This chain joins TRBV30 and TRBJ2-2; no definite D call. The CDR3 sequence is 14 residues long. V was trimmed by 0 bases and J by 6 bases, leaving 11 bases between them. Germline CDR1 reads GTSNPN; CDR2 reads SVGIG (reference sequence). The CDR3 DNA reads as TGTGCCTGGAGTGTAGGCAGGCTGTCCGGGGAGCTGTTTTTT. Translation: CAWSVGRLSGELFF.

V gene TRBV5-1 combines with J gene TRBJ2-7, with 7 bases matching TRBD1. The CDR3 spans 20 residues. Germline V gene lookup returns CDR1 SGHRS and CDR2 YFSETQ. V shed 0 bases and J 3 bases; nucleotides not matched to a gene: 21. Here the CDR3 DNA reads TGCGCCAGCAGCTTGGCCCCACAAGGGTTCCCGGGACAGAGAGGCTACGAGCAGTACTTC. Translated, it gives CASSLAPQGFPGQRGYEQYF.

This chain links TRBV27 with TRBJ1-2; TRBD1 agrees at 7 bases. The CDR3 runs to 14 residues. Trimming took 6 bases from V and 5 from J; bases not matched to a gene: 9. Germline V CDR1 and CDR2: MNHEY, SMNVEV (reference sequence). The CDR3 region is CASRPSGTAYGYTF. CDR3 bases: TGTGCCAGCAGACCTTCCGGGACAGCGTATGGCTACACCTTC.

This chain links TRBV2 with TRBJ2-3; TRBD1 matches 9 bases. The CDR3 has 17 residues. In germline, CDR1 is SNHLY, CDR2 FYNNEI. V shed 2 bases and J 4 bases; nucleotides not matched to a gene: 10. The CDR3 sequence is CASSEFQGQGLADTQYF. CDR3 coding DNA: TGTGCCAGCAGTGAATTTCAGGGACAGGGACTGGCAGATACGCAGTATTTT.

The chain recombines TRBV9 with TRBJ2-1; the match to TRBD2 covers 7 bases. Germline V gene sequence: CDR1 SGDLS, CDR2 YYNGEE. J was trimmed by 6 bases and V by 3 bases; bases with no gene match: 6. This CDR3 spans 14 amino acids. The CDR3 is CASSAAGVVNEQFF. In nucleotides, the CDR3 is TGTGCCAGCAGCGCTGCGGGGGTCGTCAATGAGCAGTTCTTC. The full variable domain, with the rest looked up from reference TRBV9 and TRBJ2-1, is DSGVTQTPKHLITATGQRVTLRCSPRSGDLSVYWYQQSLDQGLQFLIQYYNGEERAKGNILERFSAQQFPDLHSELNLSSLELGDSALYFCASSAAGVVNEQFFGPGTRLTVL.

V gene TRBV18 combines with J gene TRBJ2-3, with TRBD2 identical over 9 bases. The junction had 2 bases not matched to a gene; V was cut back by 0 bases and J by 1 base. The germline gives CDR1 KGHSH, CDR2 LQKENI. The CDR3 contains 16 residues. The CDR3 region is CASSPPASGGTDTQYF. CDR3 nucleotides: TGTGCCAGCTCACCACCGGCTAGCGGGGGCACAGATACGCAGTATTTT.

In this sample, this clone turned up once. The chain employs TRBV19 and TRBJ1-5; the D gene is possibly TRBD1 (6 bases). The CDR3 contains 13 residues. Germline lookup yields CDR1 LNHDA and CDR2 SQIVND (reference sequence). V lost 10 bases and J lost 4, with 14 bases in between. The CDR3 DNA sequence: TGTGCCACTGGACAGTCGATTAATCAGCCCCAGCATTTT. Translated, it gives CATGQSINQPQHF. Combining the CDR3 with reference TRBV19 and TRBJ1-5 gives the whole variable domain DGGITQSPKYLFRKEGQNVTLSCEQNLNHDAMYWYRQDPGQGLRLIYYSQIVNDFQKGDIAEGYSVSREKKESFPLTVTSAQKNPTAFYLCATGQSINQPQHFGDGTRLSIL.

CDR3 nucleotide sequence: TGTGCCAGCAGCGTATTTGTCTCGGGAAAGACCAACTACGAGCAGTACTTC. This translates into CASSVFVSGKTNYEQYF. V is TRBV9 and J is TRBJ2-7; weak D call: TRBD2 (5 bases). The CDR3 loop spans 17 amino acids. The V and J ends lost 1 base and 3 bases respectively, with 20 bases between them. From germline, CDR1 is SGDLS and CDR2 YYNGEE.

This rearrangement joins TRBV11-2 to TRBJ2-5; D perhaps matches TRBD2 (5 bases). This CDR3 contains 12 residues. Trimming pared 6 bases from V and 3 bases from J, leaving 8 bases between. Germline assignment: CDR1 SGHAT and CDR2 FQNNGV. CDR3 in amino acids: CASSGSKETQYF. CDR3 nucleotide sequence: TGTGCCAGCAGTGGGAGTAAAGAGACCCAGTACTTC.

V and J are TRBV4-1 and TRBJ1-4; 9 bases match TRBD1. V lost 1 base and J lost 8; bases outside the gene matches: 11. The length of the CDR3 is 17 residues. CDR1 MGHRA and CDR2 YSYEKL come from the germline V gene. CDR3 sequence: CASSQAGAGTGIEKLFF. The CDR3 DNA follows: TGCGCCAGCAGCCAAGCTGGAGCCGGGACAGGGATCGAAAAACTGTTTTTT.

The chain joins TRBV7-2 to TRBJ2-5; the D gene is possibly TRBD1 (6 bases). Germline CDR1 and CDR2: SGHTA and FQGNSA. The CDR3 extends over 13 amino acids. V was clipped by 0 bases and J by 4 bases, with 6 bases between them. CDR3 loop: CASSLAGGETQYF. CDR3 coding DNA: TGTGCCAGCAGCTTAGCAGGGGGAGAGACCCAGTACTTC.

The chain carries TRBV5-4 and TRBJ2-2; D is ambiguous. Trimming shortened V by 5 bases and J by 5 bases, and 10 bases separated the two germline ends. Per the germline V gene, CDR1 is SGHNT and CDR2 is YYREEE (reference sequence). The CDR3 totals 13 residues. CDR3: CASRQKQTGELFF. The CDR3 DNA reads TGTGCCAGCAGGCAAAAACAGACCGGGGAGCTGTTTTTT. Full variable domain (missing parts from reference TRBV5-4 and TRBJ2-2): ETGVTQSPTHLIKTRGQQVTLRCSSQSGHNTVSWYQQALGQGPQFIFQYYREEENGRGNFPPRFSGLQFPNYSSELNVNALELDDSALYLCASRQKQTGELFFGEGSRLTVL.